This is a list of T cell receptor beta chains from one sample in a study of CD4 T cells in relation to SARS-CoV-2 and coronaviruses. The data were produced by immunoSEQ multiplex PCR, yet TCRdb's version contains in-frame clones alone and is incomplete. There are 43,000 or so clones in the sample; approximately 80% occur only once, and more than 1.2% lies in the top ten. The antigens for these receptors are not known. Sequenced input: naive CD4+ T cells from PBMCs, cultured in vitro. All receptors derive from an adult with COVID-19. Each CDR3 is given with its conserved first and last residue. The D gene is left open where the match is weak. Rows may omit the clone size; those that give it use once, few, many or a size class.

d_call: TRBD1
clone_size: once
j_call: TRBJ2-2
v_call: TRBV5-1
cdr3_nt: TGCGCCAGCGGATTACAGGGGGCCGGGGAGCTGTTTTTT
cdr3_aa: CASGLQGAGELFF

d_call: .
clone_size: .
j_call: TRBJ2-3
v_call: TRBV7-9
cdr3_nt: TGTGCCAGCAGCCAAGGGACGTTCACAGATACGCAGTATTTT
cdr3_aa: CASSQGTFTDTQYF

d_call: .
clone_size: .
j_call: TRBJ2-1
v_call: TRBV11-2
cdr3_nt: TGTGCCAGCAGGGGATACAATGAGCAGTTCTTC
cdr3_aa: CASRGYNEQFF

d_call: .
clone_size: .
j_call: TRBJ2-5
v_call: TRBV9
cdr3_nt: TGTGCCAGCAGCGACTTGGGGGAGACCCAGTACTTC
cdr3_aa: CASSDLGETQYF

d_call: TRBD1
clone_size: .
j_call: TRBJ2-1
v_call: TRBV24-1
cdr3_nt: TGTGCCACCAGTGAAAAACCCGGGACAGGGTCCTACAATGAGCAGTTCTTC
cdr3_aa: CATSEKPGTGSYNEQFF

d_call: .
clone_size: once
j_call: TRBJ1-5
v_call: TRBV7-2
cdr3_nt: TGTGCCAGCAGCTTAGCGAGCCAGCCCCAGCATTTT
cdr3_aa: CASSLASQPQHF

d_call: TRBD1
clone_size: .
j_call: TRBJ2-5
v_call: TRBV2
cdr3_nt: TGTGCCAGCAGTGTCCGACAGGGAGTGTGGGAGACCCAGTACTTC
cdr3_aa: CASSVRQGVWETQYF

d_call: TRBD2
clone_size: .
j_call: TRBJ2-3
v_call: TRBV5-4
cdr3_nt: TGTGCCAGCAGCTTGGCCATAGCGGGCGGGACAGATACGCAGTATTTT
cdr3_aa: CASSLAIAGGTDTQYF

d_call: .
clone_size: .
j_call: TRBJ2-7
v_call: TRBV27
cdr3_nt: TGTGCCAGCAGTTTATTGGCAGGGGGGTTAAGCGAGCAGTACTTC
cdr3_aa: CASSLLAGGLSEQYF

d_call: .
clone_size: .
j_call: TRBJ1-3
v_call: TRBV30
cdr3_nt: TGTGCCTGGAGACGTCGGGGGGTCCGGGGTGGAAACACCATATATTTT
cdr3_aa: CAWRRRGVRGGNTIYF

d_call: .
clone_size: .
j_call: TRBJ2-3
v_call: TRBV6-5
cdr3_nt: TGTGCCAGCAGCCGCAGGGGCCAAAGCACAGATACGCAGTATTTT
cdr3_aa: CASSRRGQSTDTQYF

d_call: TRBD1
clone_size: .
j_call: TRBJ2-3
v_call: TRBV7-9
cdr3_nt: TGTGCCAGCGGCCGGGACAGCATTTCTCAAACGCAGTATTTT
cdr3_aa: CASGRDSISQTQYF

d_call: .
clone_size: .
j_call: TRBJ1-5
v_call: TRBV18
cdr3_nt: TGTGCCAGCTCACCCATACAGGGAGGGCAGCCCCAGCATTTT
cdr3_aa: CASSPIQGGQPQHF

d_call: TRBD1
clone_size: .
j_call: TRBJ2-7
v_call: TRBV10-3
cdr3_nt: TGTGCCATCACTCCCTCGACAGGGAGCTCCTACGAGCAGTACTTC
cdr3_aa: CAITPSTGSSYEQYF

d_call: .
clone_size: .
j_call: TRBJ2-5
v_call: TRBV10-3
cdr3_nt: TGTGCCATCAGTGATCCGTTATGGAAGGAGACCCAGTACTTC
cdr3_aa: CAISDPLWKETQYF

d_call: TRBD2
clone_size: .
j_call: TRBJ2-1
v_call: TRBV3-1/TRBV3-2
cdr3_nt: TGTGCCAGCAGCCATGGACTAGCGGGAGTTCATGAGCAGTTCTTC
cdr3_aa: CASSHGLAGVHEQFF

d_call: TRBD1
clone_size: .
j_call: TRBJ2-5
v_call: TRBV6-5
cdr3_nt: TGTGCCAGCCGGGATAGGGGGCTGTATGAGACCCAGTACTTC
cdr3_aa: CASRDRGLYETQYF

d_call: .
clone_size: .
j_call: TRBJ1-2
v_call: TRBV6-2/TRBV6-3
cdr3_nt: TGTGCCAGCAGTTACCCCCCTGAGGGTGGGAGCTATGGCTACACCTTC
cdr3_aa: CASSYPPEGGSYGYTF

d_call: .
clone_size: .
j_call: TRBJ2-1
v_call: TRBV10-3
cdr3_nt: TGTGCCATCCAGCCCACTAAGGCGTTAGGGGCCTACAATGAGCAGTTCTTC
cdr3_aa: CAIQPTKALGAYNEQFF

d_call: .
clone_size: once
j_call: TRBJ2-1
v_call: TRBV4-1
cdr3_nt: TGCGCCAGCAGCCCCTTAAAGGGGGATGAGCAGTTCTTC
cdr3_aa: CASSPLKGDEQFF

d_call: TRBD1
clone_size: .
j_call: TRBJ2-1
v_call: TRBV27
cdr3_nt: TGTGCCAGCAGTTTCCTGGACAGGGCCAATGAGCAGTTCTTC
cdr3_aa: CASSFLDRANEQFF

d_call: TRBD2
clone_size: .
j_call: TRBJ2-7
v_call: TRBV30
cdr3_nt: TGTGCCTCTTCCACCTCTGAGCGGGAAACGTCCTACGAGCAGTACTTC
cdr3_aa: CASSTSERETSYEQYF

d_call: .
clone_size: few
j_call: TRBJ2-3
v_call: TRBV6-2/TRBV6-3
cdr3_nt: TGTGCCAGCAGTTACCGAGTACTAGAACCAGATACGCAGTATTTT
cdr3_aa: CASSYRVLEPDTQYF

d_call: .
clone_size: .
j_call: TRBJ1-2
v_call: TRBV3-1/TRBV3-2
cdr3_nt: TGTGCCAGCAGCCACCGATCGGGCGGTGGCTACACCTTC
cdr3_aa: CASSHRSGGGYTF

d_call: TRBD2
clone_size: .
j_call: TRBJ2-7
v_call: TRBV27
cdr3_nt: TGTGCCAGCAGCCAAACTAGCGGCCCCTCCTACGAGCAGTACTTC
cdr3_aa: CASSQTSGPSYEQYF

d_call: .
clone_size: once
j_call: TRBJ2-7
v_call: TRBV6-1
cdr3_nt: TGTGCCAGCAGTGAAGTGGGTTACGAGCAGTACTTC
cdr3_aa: CASSEVGYEQYF

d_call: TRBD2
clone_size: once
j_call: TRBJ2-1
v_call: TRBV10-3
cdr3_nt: TGTGCCATCAGTGGACCGGGACTAGCGGGAGGGAATGAGCAGTTCTTC
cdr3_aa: CAISGPGLAGGNEQFF